Shown below are 22 T cell receptor beta chains from a single sample sequenced in a study of blood T cell repertoires in COVID-19 (dated by TCRdb to about 2020). Libraries were built with the immunoSEQ multiplex PCR assay. Drawn from immuneACCESS, this table holds only the in-frame rearrangements with V and J called that TCRdb kept. Clones are partly lost; checked studies trace under half to an unresolved V gene and leave the rest unexplained. In all, the sample holds about 48,000 clones, and roughly four fifths of those were seen once. The ten largest clones take up roughly 7.3% of the sample. The sample comprised peripheral blood. The receptor set was obtained from a man aged 35-49 years with acute or convalescent COVID-19.

The chain carries TRBV30 and TRBJ1-4; D remains unclear. From germline, CDR1 is GTSNPN and CDR2 SVGIG (reference sequence). V was clipped by 5 bases and J by 6 bases, with 31 bases between them. This CDR3 contains 19 residues. The CDR3 spells CAWSGPVNPSVRYHEKLFF. DNA of the CDR3: TGTGCCTGGTCTGGCCCTGTGAACCCTTCGGTGAGGTATCATGAAAAACTGTTTTTT.

The sample holds one count of this clone. The genes are TRBV7-8 and TRBJ1-1; D is unresolved. CDR1 is SGHVS, CDR2 FQNEAQ, per germline. The CDR3 extends over 12 amino acids. V was clipped by 5 bases and J by 11 bases, with 15 bases between them. DNA of the CDR3: TGTGCCAGCAGCCCGGGGAACACAAACGCTTTCTTT. It encodes CASSPGNTNAFF.

The chain has TRBV2 and TRBJ1-6; TRBD1 is a possible D gene (6 bases). Germline V gene data show CDR1 as SNHLY and CDR2 as FYNNEI. V was clipped by 6 bases and J by 2 bases, with 17 bases between them. This CDR3 has 17 residues. Here the CDR3 reads CASSFAPGGPYNSPLHF. CDR3 DNA sequence: TGTGCCAGCAGCTTCGCGCCGGGGGGGCCCTATAATTCACCCCTCCACTTT.

This clone was observed a single time. Here the CDR3 reads CASSPQGGANEKLFF. The CDR3 region has the DNA TGTGCCAGCTCACCACAAGGGGGAGCTAATGAAAAACTGTTTTTT. The rearrangement links TRBV18 to TRBJ1-4; tentatively, D is TRBD1 (6 bases). Germline-derived CDR1 and CDR2 are KGHSH and LQKENI. The V end was cut by 1 base, the J end by 3 bases, with 9 bases between. There are 15 residues in the CDR3.

This clone occurred a few times. Written as DNA, the CDR3 is TGTGCCAGTAGTCCCCAGACAGGGCACAATCAGCCCCAGCATTTT. This sequence encodes CASSPQTGHNQPQHF. The chain joins TRBV19 to TRBJ1-5; 7 bases agree with TRBD1. The germline V gene encodes CDR1 LNHDA and CDR2 SQIVND (reference sequence). CDR3 length: 15 residues. V gave up 5 bases and J gave up 3 bases; unmatched junction bases: 7. Looking up the rest from reference TRBV19 and TRBJ1-5 gives the full variable domain: DGGITQSPKYLFRKEGQNVTLSCEQNLNHDAMYWYRQDPGQGLRLIYYSQIVNDFQKGDIAEGYSVSREKKESFPLTVTSAQKNPTAFYLCASSPQTGHNQPQHFGDGTRLSIL.

This rearrangement joins TRBV6-5 to TRBJ1-2, with 9 bases aligning to TRBD1. With 6 bases clipped from V and 8 bases from J, the junction kept 10 bases outside the gene matches. In germline, CDR1 is MNHEY, CDR2 SVGAGI. The CDR3 spans 14 residues. The CDR3 reads CASRRQGETRGYTF. The CDR3 coding sequence is TGTGCCAGCAGGAGACAGGGGGAAACGCGGGGCTACACCTTC.

This chain uses TRBV30 with TRBJ2-7; tentatively, D is TRBD1 (5 bases). Per germline, CDR1 GTSNPN and CDR2 SVGIG (reference sequence). The V end was cut by 1 base, the J end by 1 base, with 8 bases between. The CDR3 spans 13 residues. CDR3 nucleotide sequence: TGTGCCTGGAGTGCACAGGCTTCCTACGAGCAGTACTTC. It codes for CAWSAQASYEQYF.

This sequence joins TRBV7-2 and TRBJ2-2; 8 nucleotides match TRBD1. Germline-derived CDR1 and CDR2 are SGHTA and FQGNSA. Trimming at V came to 4 bases and at J to 10 bases, leaving 8 bases not matched to a gene. This CDR3 region has 14 residues. CDR3 region: CASSSGQGEAELFF. CDR3 bases: TGTGCCAGCAGCTCCGGACAGGGCGAGGCGGAGCTGTTTTTT.

The CDR3 here is CASSRYIQGGAEAFF. As DNA, the CDR3 is TGCGCCAGCAGCCGATACATACAGGGTGGCGCTGAAGCTTTCTTT. J is TRBJ1-1 and V is TRBV4-3; tentative D call: TRBD1 (6 bases). Germline values: CDR1 LGHNA, CDR2 YSLEER. Trimming stripped 4 bases from V and 6 bases from J, with 18 bases between. The CDR3 loop spans 15 amino acids.

The count of this clone is one. This rearrangement joins TRBV6-6 to TRBJ2-3; weak D call: TRBD2 (5 bases). The V gene lost 8 bases and the J gene lost 6 bases, with 9 bases spanning the gap. CDR1 MNHNY and CDR2 SVGAGI come from the germline V gene (reference sequence). The CDR3 contains 11 residues. In DNA form, the CDR3 reads TGTGCCAGCTCAACGGGGGATACGCAGTATTTT. It yields the protein CASSTGDTQYF.

The chain couples TRBV7-3 to TRBJ2-3, with D maybe TRBD2 (5 bases). Germline V lookup: CDR1 SGHTA, CDR2 FQGTGA. The length of the CDR3 is 16 residues. Trimming pared 2 bases from V and 4 bases from J, leaving 16 bases between. DNA of the CDR3: TGTGCCAGCAGCTTACGAGCGGACGATAGCGCAGATACGCAGTATTTT. This encodes CASSLRADDSADTQYF.

V and J are TRBV7-9 and TRBJ2-5; tentatively, D is TRBD1 (5 bases). CDR1 is SEHNR and CDR2 is FQNEAQ in the germline V gene (reference sequence). This CDR3 is 18 amino acids long. Deletions cut 1 base from V and 2 bases from J, with 20 bases between. The CDR3 DNA reads as TGTGCCAGCAGCTTAGGACAACAGTACGACAGCCCTCAAGAGACCCAGTACTTC. This gives the protein CASSLGQQYDSPQETQYF.

The chain has TRBV6-5 and TRBJ2-1, with D perhaps TRBD2 (5 bases). Looked up from germline, CDR1 is MNHEY and CDR2 is SVGAGI. Trimming cost V 8 bases and J 7 bases, with 9 bases left between them. The CDR3 extends over 11 amino acids. The CDR3 reads CASGRQNEQFF. In DNA form, the CDR3 reads TGTGCCAGCGGGAGACAAAATGAGCAGTTCTTC.

The V gene is TRBV4-1, the J gene TRBJ2-3; tentatively, D is TRBD2 (6 bases). In germline, CDR1 is MGHRA, CDR2 YSYEKL. The CDR3 extends over 18 amino acids. Trimming removed 0 bases at V and 4 bases at J, with 20 bases between. The CDR3 spells CASSQEGLVPRLADTQYF. The DNA of the CDR3 is TGCGCCAGCAGCCAAGAGGGACTCGTTCCCAGGTTAGCAGATACGCAGTATTTT.

CDR3 nucleotides: TGTGCCAGCAGCTTAGGCTATCGGGGAATGGCCGGGGAGCTGTTTTTT. The encoded protein is CASSLGYRGMAGELFF. The rearrangement uses TRBV7-8 and TRBJ2-2; a weak D match, TRBD2 (5 bases). The CDR3 totals 16 residues. Trimming pared 1 base from V and 6 bases from J, leaving 15 bases between. Germline V gene data show CDR1 as SGHVS and CDR2 as FQNEAQ.

The chain joins TRBV25-1 to TRBJ1-1; possible D gene TRBD1, 6 bases. The CDR3 extends over 14 amino acids. The germline V gene has CDR1 MGHDK and CDR2 SYGVNS. V shed 8 bases and J shed 8 bases, with 21 bases lying between them. The CDR3 DNA sequence: TGTGCCAGCTGTCCCGGGACAACAAAAGGAGAAGCTTTCTTT. Protein: CASCPGTTKGEAFF.

This clone was counted once. CDR3 sequence: CASTGAAGETGELFF. DNA of the CDR3: TGCGCCAGCACCGGGGCCGCGGGGGAAACCGGGGAGCTGTTTTTT. The J gene is TRBJ2-2, the V gene TRBV5-1, with 7 bases identical to TRBD2. Germline CDR1 reads SGHRS; CDR2 reads YFSETQ. V trimming: 6 bases; J trimming: 5 bases; junction bases outside the gene matches: 10. The CDR3 has 15 residues.

V usage is TRBV2 and J usage is TRBJ2-6; the match to TRBD1 covers 8 bases. The CDR3 has 18 residues. V dropped 3 bases and J dropped 0; count of bases not matched to a gene: 7. Germline CDR1 and CDR2: SNHLY and FYNNEI. The CDR3 region is CASSEAPGGASGANVLTF. CDR3 nucleotides: TGTGCCAGCAGTGAGGCGCCAGGGGGCGCCTCTGGGGCCAACGTCCTGACTTTC.

This clone was recorded once. The V and J genes are TRBV7-8 and TRBJ2-2; D possibly corresponds to TRBD1 (7 bases). Germline V lookup: CDR1 SGHVS, CDR2 FQNEAQ. Trimming stripped 6 bases from V and 6 bases from J, with 20 bases between. The CDR3 is 16 amino acids. For the CDR3, the DNA is TGTGCCAGCAGTGCCCTCCCCAGGGGGGTGGCCGGGGAGCTGTTTTTT. It yields the protein CASSALPRGVAGELFF. The full variable domain, with the rest looked up from reference TRBV7-8 and TRBJ2-2, is GAGVSQSPRYKVAKRGQDVALRCDPISGHVSLFWYQQALGQGPEFLTYFQNEAQLDKSGLPSDRFFAERPEGSVSTLKIQRTQQEDSAVYLCASSALPRGVAGELFFGEGSRLTVL.

V is TRBV19 and J is TRBJ1-2; D remains unclear. V lost 7 bases and J 4 bases, leaving 22 bases between the germline ends. The CDR3 runs to 16 residues. Germline V gives CDR1 LNHDA, CDR2 SQIVND (reference sequence). This chain's CDR3 is CASTRPGSGLTYGYTF. CDR3 nucleotide sequence: TGTGCCAGTACCCGGCCGGGTTCAGGACTGACCTATGGCTACACCTTC. The full variable domain, with the rest looked up from reference TRBV19 and TRBJ1-2, is DGGITQSPKYLFRKEGQNVTLSCEQNLNHDAMYWYRQDPGQGLRLIYYSQIVNDFQKGDIAEGYSVSREKKESFPLTVTSAQKNPTAFYLCASTRPGSGLTYGYTFGSGTRLTVV.

This CDR3 is CASSPAGGYSTDTQYF. The CDR3 nucleotides are TGTGCCAGCAGCCCGGCGGGGGGTTATAGCACAGATACGCAGTATTTT. This chain connects TRBV7-8 to TRBJ2-3; 8 nucleotides align to TRBD2. V shed 5 bases and J 0 bases; nucleotides not matched to a gene: 7. CDR1 and CDR2 from the germline V gene are SGHVS and FQNEAQ. The CDR3 spans 16 residues.

Only a few counts were recorded for this clone. V usage is TRBV7-9 and J usage is TRBJ2-1; the D gene is possibly TRBD1 (5 bases). This CDR3 contains 13 residues. Between the trimmed V and J ends, which lost 5 bases and 8 bases, there was a span of 13 bases. The germline CDR1 and CDR2 sequences are SEHNR and FQNEAQ (reference sequence). CDR3 region: CASSPLSRDEQFF. As DNA, the CDR3 is TGTGCCAGCAGCCCCCTAAGCAGGGATGAGCAGTTCTTC.